A single sample gave rise to the 27 T cell receptor beta chains below, sequenced in a study of cytomegalovirus exposure and HLA in healthy donors. The PCR was carried out with 60 Vbeta primers and 13 Jbeta primers. TCRdb's copy holds only in-frame clones and misses some; the assay was immunoSEQ multiplex PCR. The sample records about 120,000 clones, about 78% being singletons. The source material was PBMCs. Receptors originate from a female donor in good health and CMV-seronegative.

The V call is TRBV20-1, the J call TRBJ1-1; unclear D gene. V gave up 3 bases and J gave up 3 bases, with 5 bases separating them. The germline CDR1 and CDR2 sequences are DFQATT and SNEGSKA (reference sequence). There are 11 residues in the CDR3. The CDR3 bases are TGCAGTGCTAGCCCCGACACTGAAGCTTTCTTT. It is translated as CSASPDTEAFF.

The V call is TRBV18, the J call TRBJ2-5, with 7 bases identical to TRBD1. V lost 3 bases to trimming and J lost 1 base; unmatched junction nucleotides: 5. The CDR3 runs 15 residues. The V gene's germline CDR1 is KGHSH and CDR2 LQKENI. The CDR3 DNA is TGTGCCAGCTCACCCCGGGACAGAGTCCAAGAGACCCAGTACTTC. Its translation is CASSPRDRVQETQYF. Together with reference TRBV18 and TRBJ2-5, the CDR3 gives the full variable domain: NAGVMQNPRHLVRRRGQEARLRCSPMKGHSHVYWYRQLPEEGLKFMVYLQKENIIDESGMPKERFSAEFPKEGPSILRIQQVVRGDSAAYFCASSPRDRVQETQYFGPGTRLLVL.

The chain links TRBV18 to TRBJ1-3; 7 bases align to TRBD1. Germline lookup yields CDR1 KGHSH and CDR2 LQKENI. V shed 2 bases and J 4 bases; nucleotides not matched to a gene: 8. The CDR3 extends over 16 amino acids. CDR3 DNA: TGTGCCAGCTCACCAGCCTTGACAGGGAGAGGAAACACCATATATTTT. Its translation is CASSPALTGRGNTIYF.

The J gene is TRBJ2-4, the V gene TRBV7-2, with D perhaps TRBD1 (6 bases). Germline CDR1 SGHTA, CDR2 FQGNSA. This CDR3 comprises 13 residues. Trimming cost V 1 base and J 9 bases, with 10 bases left between them. CDR3 amino acids: CASSLEQGPIQYF. Here the CDR3 DNA reads TGTGCCAGCAGCTTAGAACAGGGCCCCATTCAGTACTTC.

The V and J genes are TRBV25-1 and TRBJ1-5; D unclear. Germline V gives CDR1 MGHDK, CDR2 SYGVNS. V dropped 2 bases and J dropped 7 bases, with 12 bases sitting between them. This CDR3 region has 14 residues. The CDR3 DNA follows: TGTGCCAGCAGTGAAGGTGGCCACCGCCAGCCCCAGCATTTT. It is translated as CASSEGGHRQPQHF. Supplemented by reference TRBV25-1 and TRBJ1-5, the full variable domain reads EADIYQTPRYLVIGTGKKITLECSQTMGHDKMYWYQQDPGMELHLIHYSYGVNSTEKGDLSSESTVSRIRTEHFPLTLESARPSHTSQYLCASSEGGHRQPQHFGDGTRLSIL.

V and J are TRBV7-3 and TRBJ1-2, with 8 bases matching TRBD1. After removal of 1 base from V and 8 bases from J, the junction contained 9 bases not matched to a gene. The germline V gene encodes CDR1 SGHTA and CDR2 FQGTGA. CDR3 length equals 15 residues. The CDR3 bases are TGTGCCAGCAGCTTAAATGGCAGGGGGCCGGGAGGCTACACCTTC. Protein: CASSLNGRGPGGYTF.

The genes are TRBV7-2 and TRBJ2-7; 9 bases line up with TRBD1. CDR1 SGHTA and CDR2 FQGNSA come from the germline V gene. J lost 2 bases, V lost 6 bases, and 8 bases had no gene match. This CDR3 contains 15 residues. CDR3 coding DNA: TGTGCCAGCAGTCGGGGTGGGACAGGGCCCTACGAGCAGTACTTC. Translating it yields CASSRGGTGPYEQYF.

In this sample, this clone turned up a few times. This sequence joins TRBV5-1 and TRBJ2-3, with D tentatively TRBD2 (6 bases). V lost 3 bases, J lost 4 bases, and 21 bases lay in between. This CDR3 comprises 17 residues. CDR1 SGHRS and CDR2 YFSETQ come from the germline V gene. The CDR3 region is CASSWPRGGKGADTQYF. CDR3 DNA: TGCGCCAGCAGCTGGCCGAGGGGCGGGAAGGGCGCAGATACGCAGTATTTT.

J is TRBJ1-4 and V is TRBV28; D might be TRBD1 (5 bases). The CDR3 is made up of 15 amino acids. Per the germline V gene, CDR1 is MDHEN and CDR2 is SYDVKM. The V and J ends lost 4 bases and 4 bases respectively, with 13 bases between them. As DNA, the CDR3 is TGTGCCAGCAGTTCGACAGCCGCGTTTAATGAAAAACTGTTTTTT. Its protein product is CASSSTAAFNEKLFF. Drawing the rest from reference TRBV28 and TRBJ1-4, the complete variable domain is DVKVTQSSRYLVKRTGEKVFLECVQDMDHENMFWYRQDPGLGLRLIYFSYDVKMKEKGDIPEGYSVSREKKERFSLILESASTNQTSMYLCASSSTAAFNEKLFFGSGTQLSVL.

V is TRBV6-6 and J is TRBJ1-6; D remains unclear. The CDR3 length is 16 residues. Trimming pared 4 bases from V and 3 bases from J, leaving 13 bases between. CDR1 is MNHNY and CDR2 is SVGAGI in the germline V gene (reference sequence). In DNA form, the CDR3 reads TGTGCCAGCAGTTCCGGGCAGACTATCTATAATTCACCCCTCCACTTT. It codes for CASSSGQTIYNSPLHF.

In its sample, this clone was seen once. This chain joins TRBV13 and TRBJ1-6; maybe TRBD1 (6 bases). V dropped 5 bases and J dropped 5 bases, with 16 bases sitting between them. Germline V gene lookup returns CDR1 PRHDT and CDR2 FYEKMQ (reference sequence). This CDR3 has 16 residues. The CDR3 bases are TGTGCCAGCAGCCAGGAAAGGCAGGGGAATAATTCACCCCTCCACTTT. Protein: CASSQERQGNNSPLHF.

The V call is TRBV7-2, the J call TRBJ2-6; D gene uncertain. With 5 bases removed from V and 0 bases from J, the gap between germline ends came to 8 bases. The CDR3 has 15 residues. Germline V CDR1 and CDR2: SGHTA, FQGNSA. CDR3 protein: CASSDNLSGANVLTF. Here the CDR3 DNA reads TGTGCCAGCAGCGACAACCTCTCTGGGGCCAACGTCCTGACTTTC.

V gene TRBV27 combines with J gene TRBJ2-7; 7 positions agree with TRBD2. Trimming at V came to 6 bases and at J to 2 bases, leaving 7 bases not matched to a gene. Germline assignment: CDR1 MNHEY and CDR2 SMNVEV (reference sequence). The CDR3 has 14 amino acids. CDR3 bases: TGTGCCAGCAGCCGCATAGCGGGTACCTACGAGCAGTACTTC. It is translated as CASSRIAGTYEQYF.

This chain connects TRBV2 to TRBJ1-1; no clear D. This CDR3 region has 13 residues. Trimming cost V 3 bases and J 0 bases, with 5 bases left between them. Germline CDR1 is SNHLY and CDR2 is FYNNEI. Here the CDR3 reads CASSDGVNTEAFF. CDR3 nucleotides: TGTGCCAGCAGTGACGGGGTGAACACTGAAGCTTTCTTT.

This chain links TRBV7-9 with TRBJ2-1; a possible D gene is TRBD2 (5 bases). The CDR3 consists of 15 residues. Per germline, CDR1 SEHNR and CDR2 FQNEAQ (reference sequence). V dropped 5 bases and J dropped 2 bases, with 13 bases sitting between them. In DNA form, the CDR3 reads TGTGCCAGCAGCCCTCATGGAGGTACCTACAATGAGCAGTTCTTC. Encoded protein: CASSPHGGTYNEQFF.

The chain employs TRBV28 and TRBJ2-7; no definite D call. Trimming took off 3 bases at V and 3 bases at J, with 6 bases between the two ends. The CDR3 is 12 amino acids. Germline CDR1 reads MDHEN; CDR2 reads SYDVKM. In DNA, the CDR3 is TGTGCCAGCAGTTTCCTCAGCTACGAGCAGTACTTC. It yields the protein CASSFLSYEQYF.

This clone was seen a single time. The chain has TRBV29-1 and TRBJ2-1; 8 bases match TRBD1. Germline CDR1 SQVTM, CDR2 ANQGSEA. CDR3 size: 13 residues. V trimming: 8 bases; J trimming: 7 bases; junction bases outside the gene matches: 10. This chain's CDR3 is CSSGQGFGNEQFF. CDR3 sequence (DNA): TGCAGCTCAGGACAGGGATTTGGGAATGAGCAGTTCTTC.

This clone was recorded only once. J is TRBJ1-1 and V is TRBV25-1; D not certain. This CDR3 comprises 14 residues. Looked up from germline, CDR1 is MGHDK and CDR2 is SYGVNS. Trimming removed 3 bases at V and 1 base at J, with 9 bases between. For the CDR3, the DNA is TGTGCCAGCAGTGACCATCACACGAACACTGAAGCTTTCTTT. Protein sequence: CASSDHHTNTEAFF.

This clone has a handful of counts. In nucleotides, the CDR3 is TGTGCCAGCAGTTTATTTGGAGGAGAGACCCAGTACTTC. It codes for CASSLFGGETQYF. V is TRBV27 and J is TRBJ2-5; maybe TRBD2 (5 bases). Germline V CDR1 and CDR2: MNHEY, SMNVEV (reference sequence). V lost 1 base and J lost 4, with 7 bases in between. The CDR3 runs to 13 residues.

The chain recombines TRBV9 with TRBJ2-1, with D hard to call. Trimming removed 0 bases from V and 5 bases from J, with 18 bases in between. The CDR3 totals 17 residues. Germline CDR1 SGDLS, CDR2 YYNGEE. In DNA, the CDR3 is TGTGCCAGCAGCGTAGGGGTAAAGCGATACATTGACAATGAGCAGTTCTTC. This encodes CASSVGVKRYIDNEQFF.

The chain employs TRBV4-1 and TRBJ2-2; D is unclear. Germline values: CDR1 MGHRA, CDR2 YSYEKL. This CDR3 region has 13 residues. Trimming removed 3 bases from V and 2 bases from J, with 4 bases in between. For the CDR3, the DNA is TGCGCCAGCAGCCATCCAAACACCGGGGAGCTGTTTTTT. This codes for CASSHPNTGELFF.

This rearrangement joins TRBV6-5 to TRBJ2-1, with 9 bases lining up with TRBD2. This CDR3 has 16 amino acids. CDR1 and CDR2 from the germline V gene are MNHEY and SVGAGI. V gave up 0 bases and J gave up 6 bases; unmatched junction bases: 6. The DNA for the CDR3 is TGTGCCAGCAGTTACTCCGAAGGTAGCGGGAGCAATGAGCAGTTCTTC. It specifies CASSYSEGSGSNEQFF.

Here the CDR3 DNA reads TGTGCCAGCAGCCTGGGTCAGGGGGCAGACTATGGCTACACCTTC. Encoded protein: CASSLGQGADYGYTF. V is TRBV7-9 and J is TRBJ1-2, with 8 bases that match TRBD1. V was clipped by 5 bases and J by 3 bases; unmatched bases: 8. The germline gives CDR1 SEHNR, CDR2 FQNEAQ (reference sequence). The CDR3 length is 15 residues.

This chain's CDR3 is CASSQGRAGNTIYF. The CDR3 DNA reads TGTGCCAGCAGTCAGGGGAGGGCTGGAAACACCATATATTTT. The V gene is TRBV28, the J gene TRBJ1-3; D is possibly TRBD1 (6 bases). Per germline, CDR1 MDHEN and CDR2 SYDVKM. The V gene lost 5 bases and the J gene lost 2 bases, with 10 bases spanning the gap. The CDR3 totals 14 residues.

The rearrangement links TRBV5-6 to TRBJ1-5; 8 bases fit TRBD1. V dropped 1 base and J dropped 6; count of bases not matched to a gene: 6. Germline V gives CDR1 SGHDT, CDR2 YYEEEE. The CDR3 has 15 amino acids. The CDR3 loop reads CASSLIRGPSQPQHF. In nucleotides, the CDR3 is TGTGCCAGCAGCTTGATCAGGGGGCCGAGTCAGCCCCAGCATTTT.

The V gene is TRBV28, the J gene TRBJ1-2; D is unresolved. In germline, CDR1 is MDHEN, CDR2 SYDVKM. This CDR3 has 13 residues. Trimming took 6 bases from V and 5 from J, leaving 13 bases between them. CDR3 nucleotides: TGTGCCAGCAGGGAGGACGGCCCTTATGGCTACACCTTC. It codes for CASREDGPYGYTF.

The chain employs TRBV28 and TRBJ2-7; maybe TRBD2 (7 bases). From germline, CDR1 is MDHEN and CDR2 SYDVKM. This CDR3 is built from 14 residues. Deletions cut 2 bases from V and 7 bases from J, with 15 bases between. The CDR3 bases are TGTGCCAGCAGTTTAAGGGGGGGCGGAGAGGAGCAGTACTTC. Amino acids: CASSLRGGGEEQYF.